These 15 T cell receptor beta chains were all obtained from the same sample, sequenced in a study of vaccination and CD4 T cells after COVID-19. The treatment was: roughly ten-day PBMC culture with coronavirus spike peptide pools or control peptides (ViraFEST assay). Sequence data for DNA of cultured CD4+ T cells were generated by the Oncomine TCR Beta short-read assay. MiXCR, run by TCRdb on the PCR reads, gives a single entry per CDR3 protein. Altogether about 3,800 distinct CDR3 sequences are present, over 15% being singletons, with the ten largest covering about 14%. For these receptors, no antigen is known. What was sequenced was CD4+ T cells from blood, cultured in vitro. These receptors were obtained from a human donor who had recovered from COVID-19.

This clonotype is labeled medium-sized. The V gene is TRBV27, the J gene TRBJ1-5; a possible D gene is TRBD1 (5 bases). Trimming stripped 7 bases from V and 4 bases from J, with 20 bases between. The CDR3 has 16 amino acids. Germline CDR1 and CDR2: MNHEY and SMNVEV (reference sequence). CDR3 amino acids: CASTQRERQGNQPQHF. The CDR3, as DNA: TGTGCCAGCACCCAAAGGGAACGGCAGGGTAATCAGCCCCAGCATTTT.

The rearrangement links TRBV6-1 to TRBJ1-1; 8 bases are a match to TRBD1. Germline V gene lookup returns CDR1 MNHNS and CDR2 SASEGT. V shed 7 bases and J 1 base; nucleotides not matched to a gene: 11. CDR3 length equals 16 residues. CDR3 protein: CASTTTGGIRNTEAFF. The CDR3 DNA is TGTGCCAGCACCACTACAGGGGGTATAAGGAACACTGAAGCTTTCTTT.

This clonotype showed up just a few times. The rearrangement links TRBV12-3 or TRBV12-4 to TRBJ2-1; the match to TRBD2 covers 7 bases. After removal of 5 bases from V and 10 bases from J, the junction contained 5 bases not matched to a gene. The CDR3 totals 12 residues. The CDR3 protein is CASSRTSLEQFF. The CDR3, as DNA: TGTGCCAGCAGTCGGACTAGTCTGGAGCAGTTCTTC.

The CDR3 reads CASSRTPPGFGELFF. CDR3 in DNA: TGTGCCAGCAGTCGAACCCCCCCGGGTTTCGGGGAGCTGTTTTTT. The V and J genes are TRBV12-3 or TRBV12-4 and TRBJ2-2, with D hard to call. V lost 5 bases to trimming and J lost 7 bases, with 17 bases between them. The CDR3 totals 15 residues.

The chain carries TRBV19 and TRBJ1-3; no reliable D call. Per germline, CDR1 LNHDA and CDR2 SQIVND (reference sequence). The CDR3 sequence is 16 residues long. Deletions cut 3 bases from V and 4 bases from J, with 16 bases between. The CDR3 loop reads CASSIRVRAEGNTIYF. Written as DNA, the CDR3 is TGTGCCAGTAGTATCCGGGTACGAGCGGAGGGAAACACCATATATTTT.

This clonotype occurred a few times. The rearrangement joins TRBV3-1 to TRBJ2-2, with 8 bases aligning to TRBD1. Germline trimming cut 4 bases from V and 4 bases from J; bases unmatched to any gene: 5. Per the germline V gene, CDR1 is LGHDT and CDR2 is YNNKEL (reference sequence). There are 15 residues in the CDR3. The CDR3 coding sequence is TGTGCCAGCAGCCTACAGGGGGTTGCCACCGGGGAGCTGTTTTTT. Protein sequence: CASSLQGVATGELFF.

CDR3 amino acids: CASSSYSGGNTGELFF. CDR3 DNA: TGTGCCAGCAGTTCGTATTCAGGGGGCAACACCGGGGAGCTGTTTTTT. The chain couples TRBV6-5 to TRBJ2-2; TRBD1 agrees at 8 bases. V was pared by 4 bases and J by 2 bases, with 6 bases of the junction left unmatched. Per germline, CDR1 MNHEY and CDR2 SVGAGI. The CDR3 contains 16 residues.

As concerns this clonotype: One base away lies a much larger clone, so this may be a sequencing read error. CDR3 DNA sequence: TGTACCAGCAGTGGGACAGGATTCTATGGCTACACCTTC. Amino acid sequence: CTSSGTGFYGYTF. The gene calls are TRBV2 and TRBJ1-2; 8 bases fit TRBD1. The CDR3 is 13 amino acids. In germline, CDR1 is SNHLY, CDR2 FYNNEI.

The V gene is TRBV5-1, the J gene TRBJ1-2; TRBD1 matches at 7 bases. Unmatched junction bases numbered 9, after V lost 4 bases and J lost 0 bases. The CDR3 runs 16 residues. Looked up from germline, CDR1 is SGHRS and CDR2 is YFSETQ. The CDR3 region is CASSRGTARANYGYTF. The CDR3 DNA is TGCGCCAGCAGCCGGGGGACAGCCCGAGCTAACTATGGCTACACCTTC.

This clonotype was picked up a small number of times. The chain carries TRBV7-9 and TRBJ2-3; maybe TRBD2 (5 bases). The germline V gene has CDR1 SEHNR and CDR2 FQNEAQ (reference sequence). The CDR3 spans 14 residues. Trimming shortened V by 5 bases and J by 4 bases, and 13 bases separated the two germline ends. CDR3 DNA: TGTGCCAGCAGCATTACGGGGTCACCAGATACGCAGTATTTT. Its translation: CASSITGSPDTQYF.

The table lists this clonotype with a few counts. This chain's CDR3 is CSAMGGSYNEQFF. Written as DNA, the CDR3 is TGCAGTGCTATGGGGGGGTCCTACAATGAGCAGTTCTTC. The chain recombines TRBV20-1 with TRBJ2-1, with TRBD2 identical over 7 bases. The V segment lost 4 bases and the J segment 1 base; nucleotides outside the gene matches: 1. The CDR3 is made up of 13 amino acids. From germline, CDR1 is DFQATT and CDR2 SNEGSKA (reference sequence).

This clonotype was picked up a small number of times. This rearrangement joins TRBV6-5 to TRBJ1-5; tentatively, D is TRBD1 (5 bases). V was shortened by 0 bases and J by 2 bases, with 17 bases between the two germline ends. CDR3 length: 18 amino acids. Per the germline V gene, CDR1 is MNHEY and CDR2 is SVGAGI. The CDR3 here is CASSYSKGAGGGNQPQHF. The CDR3 DNA reads as TGTGCCAGCAGTTACTCGAAAGGGGCGGGAGGTGGCAATCAGCCCCAGCATTTT.

The gene calls are TRBV7-3 and TRBJ2-6; D is unclear. The germline V and J ends were trimmed by 5 bases and 0 bases, with 8 bases remaining between them. Per germline, CDR1 SGHTA and CDR2 FQGTGA. CDR3 length equals 15 residues. The chain's CDR3 is CASSRTYSGANVLTF. The CDR3 DNA sequence: TGTGCCAGCAGCCGAACCTACTCTGGGGCCAACGTCCTGACTTTC.

This rearrangement joins TRBV20-1 to TRBJ2-1, with 8 bases identical to TRBD1. This CDR3 contains 13 residues. Germline values: CDR1 DFQATT, CDR2 SNEGSKA (reference sequence). V gave up 6 bases and J gave up 5 bases; unmatched junction bases: 6. The CDR3 protein is CSANRGIDNEQFF. Here the CDR3 DNA reads TGCAGTGCGAACAGGGGGATTGACAATGAGCAGTTCTTC.

This chain uses TRBV19 with TRBJ2-1; 11 bases fit TRBD2. CDR3 length: 17 amino acids. Germline CDR1 is LNHDA and CDR2 is SQIVND (reference sequence). After removal of 6 bases from V and 0 bases from J, the junction contained 7 bases not matched to a gene. The CDR3 loop is CASRILAGGHSYNEQFF. The CDR3 nucleotides are TGTGCCAGTAGGATCCTAGCGGGGGGCCACTCCTACAATGAGCAGTTCTTC.